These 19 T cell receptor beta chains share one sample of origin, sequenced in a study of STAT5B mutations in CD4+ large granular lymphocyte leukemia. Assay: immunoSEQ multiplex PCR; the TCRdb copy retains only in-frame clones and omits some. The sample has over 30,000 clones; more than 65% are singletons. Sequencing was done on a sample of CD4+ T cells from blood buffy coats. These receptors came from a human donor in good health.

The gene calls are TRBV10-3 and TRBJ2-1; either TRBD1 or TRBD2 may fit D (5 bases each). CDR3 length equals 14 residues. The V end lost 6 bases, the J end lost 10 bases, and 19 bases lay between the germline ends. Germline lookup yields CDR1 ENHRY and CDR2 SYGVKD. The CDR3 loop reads CAISTGTQQREQFF. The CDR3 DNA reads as TGTGCCATCAGCACCGGGACCCAGCAACGGGAGCAGTTCTTC.

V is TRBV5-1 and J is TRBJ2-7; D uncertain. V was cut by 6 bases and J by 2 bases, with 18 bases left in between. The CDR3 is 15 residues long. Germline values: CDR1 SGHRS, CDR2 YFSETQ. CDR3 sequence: CASKTLSTSTYEQYF. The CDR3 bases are TGCGCCAGCAAAACTTTGTCGACTTCAACCTACGAGCAGTACTTC.

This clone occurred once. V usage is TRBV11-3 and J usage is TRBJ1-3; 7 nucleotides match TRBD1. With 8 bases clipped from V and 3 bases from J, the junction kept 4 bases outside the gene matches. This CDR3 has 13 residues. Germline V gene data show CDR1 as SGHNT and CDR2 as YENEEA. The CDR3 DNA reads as TGTGCCAGCTCAGGACAGGATGGAAACACCATATATTTT. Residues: CASSGQDGNTIYF.

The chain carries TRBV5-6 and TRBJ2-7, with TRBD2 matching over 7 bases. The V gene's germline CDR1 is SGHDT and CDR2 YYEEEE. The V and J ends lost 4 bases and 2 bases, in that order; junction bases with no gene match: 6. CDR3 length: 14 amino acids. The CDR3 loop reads CASSASGPTYEQYF. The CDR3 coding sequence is TGTGCCAGCAGCGCTAGCGGCCCAACCTACGAGCAGTACTTC.

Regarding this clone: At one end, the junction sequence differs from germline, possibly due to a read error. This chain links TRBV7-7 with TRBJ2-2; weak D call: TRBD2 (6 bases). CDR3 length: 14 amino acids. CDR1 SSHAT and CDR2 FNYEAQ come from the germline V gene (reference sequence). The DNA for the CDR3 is TGTGCTAGCAGCTCGAGACGGGGGACCGGGGAGCTGTTTTTT. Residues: CASSSRRGTGELFF.

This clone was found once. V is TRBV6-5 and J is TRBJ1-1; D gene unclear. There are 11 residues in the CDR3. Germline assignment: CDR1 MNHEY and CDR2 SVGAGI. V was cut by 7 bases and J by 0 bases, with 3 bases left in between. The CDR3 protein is CASNLNTEAFF. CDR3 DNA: TGTGCCAGCAATTTGAACACTGAAGCTTTCTTT.

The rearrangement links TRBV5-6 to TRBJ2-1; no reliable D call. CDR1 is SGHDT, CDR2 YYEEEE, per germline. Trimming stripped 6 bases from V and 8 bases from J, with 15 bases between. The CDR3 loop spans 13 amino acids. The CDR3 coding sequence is TGTGCCAGCACCCTTTTATTTCGGGATGAGCAGTTCTTC. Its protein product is CASTLLFRDEQFF.

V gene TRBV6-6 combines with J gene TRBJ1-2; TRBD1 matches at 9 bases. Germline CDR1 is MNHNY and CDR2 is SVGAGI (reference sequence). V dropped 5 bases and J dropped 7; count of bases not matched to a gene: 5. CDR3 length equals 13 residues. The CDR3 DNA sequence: TGTGCCAGCAGTCCCGGGACAGGGCTTGGCTACACCTTC. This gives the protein CASSPGTGLGYTF.

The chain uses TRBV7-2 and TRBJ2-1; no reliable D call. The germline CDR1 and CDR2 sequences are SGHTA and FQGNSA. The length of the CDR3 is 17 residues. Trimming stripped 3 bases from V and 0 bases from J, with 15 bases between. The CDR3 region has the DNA TGTGCCAGCAGCTTTCCCCACCCTAGGACCTCCTACAATGAGCAGTTCTTC. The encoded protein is CASSFPHPRTSYNEQFF.

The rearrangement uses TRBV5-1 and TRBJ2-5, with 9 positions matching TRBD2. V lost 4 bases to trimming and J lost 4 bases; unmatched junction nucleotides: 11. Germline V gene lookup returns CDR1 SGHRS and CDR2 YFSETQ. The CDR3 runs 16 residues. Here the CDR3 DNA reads TGCGCCAGCAGCCAGGTGGGGCGGGAGGGCCGAGAGACCCAGTACTTC. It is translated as CASSQVGREGRETQYF.

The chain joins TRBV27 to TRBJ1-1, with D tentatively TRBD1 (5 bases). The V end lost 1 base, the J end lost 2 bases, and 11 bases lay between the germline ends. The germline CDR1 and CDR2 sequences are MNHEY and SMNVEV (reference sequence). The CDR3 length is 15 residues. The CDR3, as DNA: TGTGCCAGCAGTTTATGGGGGGTGAAAAACACTGAAGCTTTCTTT. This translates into CASSLWGVKNTEAFF.

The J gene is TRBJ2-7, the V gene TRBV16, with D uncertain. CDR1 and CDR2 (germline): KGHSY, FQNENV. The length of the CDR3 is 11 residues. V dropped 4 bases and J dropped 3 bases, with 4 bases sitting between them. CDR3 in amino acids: CASSLYYEQYF. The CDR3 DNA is TGTGCCAGCAGCCTCTACTACGAGCAGTACTTC.

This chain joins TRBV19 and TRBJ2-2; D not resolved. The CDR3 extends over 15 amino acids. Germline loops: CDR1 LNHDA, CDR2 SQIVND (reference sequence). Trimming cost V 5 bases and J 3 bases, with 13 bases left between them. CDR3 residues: CASSQGPGDTGELFF. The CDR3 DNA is TGTGCCAGTAGTCAAGGGCCCGGCGACACCGGGGAGCTGTTTTTT.

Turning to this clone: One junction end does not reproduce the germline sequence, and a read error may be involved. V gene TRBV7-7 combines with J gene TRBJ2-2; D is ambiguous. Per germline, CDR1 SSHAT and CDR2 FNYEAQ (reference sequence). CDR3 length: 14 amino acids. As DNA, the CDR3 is TGTGCTAGCAGCTCTGGAGATAACACCGGGGAGCTGTTTTTT. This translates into CASSSGDNTGELFF.

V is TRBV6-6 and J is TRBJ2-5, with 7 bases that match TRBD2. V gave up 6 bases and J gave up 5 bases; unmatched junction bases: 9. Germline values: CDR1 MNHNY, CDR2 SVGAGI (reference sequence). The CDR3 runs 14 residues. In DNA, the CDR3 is TGTGCCAGCAGATCGGGGGGAGAGGGGGAGACCCAGTACTTC. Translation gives CASRSGGEGETQYF.

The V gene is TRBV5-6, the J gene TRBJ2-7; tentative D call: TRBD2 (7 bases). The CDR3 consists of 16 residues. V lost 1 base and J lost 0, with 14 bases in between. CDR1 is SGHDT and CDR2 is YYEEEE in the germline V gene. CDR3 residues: CASSLRGAGSSYEQYF. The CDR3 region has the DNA TGTGCCAGCAGCTTGCGGGGGGCGGGGAGCTCCTACGAGCAGTACTTC. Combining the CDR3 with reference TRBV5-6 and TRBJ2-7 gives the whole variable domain DAGVTQSPTHLIKTRGQQVTLRCSPKSGHDTVSWYQQALGQGPQFIFQYYEEEERQRGNFPDRFSGHQFPNYSSELNVNALLLGDSALYLCASSLRGAGSSYEQYFGPGTRLTVT.

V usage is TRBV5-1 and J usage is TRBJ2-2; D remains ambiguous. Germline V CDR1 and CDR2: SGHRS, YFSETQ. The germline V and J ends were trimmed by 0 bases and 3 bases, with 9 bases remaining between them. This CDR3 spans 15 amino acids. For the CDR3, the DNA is TGCGCCAGCAGCTTGGACCAGCCGGACACCGGGGAGCTGTTTTTT. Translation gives CASSLDQPDTGELFF.

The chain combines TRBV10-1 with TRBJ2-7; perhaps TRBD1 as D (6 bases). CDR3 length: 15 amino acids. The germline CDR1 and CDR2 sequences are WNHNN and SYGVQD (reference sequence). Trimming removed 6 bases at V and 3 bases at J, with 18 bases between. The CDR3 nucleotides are TGCGCCAGCAGCGATACCGGGACACCCTTCTACGAGCAGTACTTC. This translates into CASSDTGTPFYEQYF.

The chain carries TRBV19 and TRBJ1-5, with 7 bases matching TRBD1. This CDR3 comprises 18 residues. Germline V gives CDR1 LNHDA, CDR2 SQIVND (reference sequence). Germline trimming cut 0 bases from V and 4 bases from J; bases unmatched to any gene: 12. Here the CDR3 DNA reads TGTGCCAGTAGTATAGATCGAAGCGGACAGGCCTCAAATCAGCCCCAGCATTTT. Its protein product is CASSIDRSGQASNQPQHF. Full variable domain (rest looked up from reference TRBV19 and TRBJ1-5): DGGITQSPKYLFRKEGQNVTLSCEQNLNHDAMYWYRQDPGQGLRLIYYSQIVNDFQKGDIAEGYSVSREKKESFPLTVTSAQKNPTAFYLCASSIDRSGQASNQPQHFGDGTRLSIL.